The clone carrying this TCR beta chain has just one count. Antigen specificity is unknown. Assay used: immunoSEQ multiplex PCR; TCRdb lists only in-frame clones, some missing. The repertoire holds around 76,000 clones, with 85% to 90% as singletons. V shed 3 bases, J shed 2 bases, and the junction held 11 bases outside the gene matches. This CDR3 comprises 18 residues. The germline CDR1 and CDR2 sequences are MGHRA and YSYEKL. These data are taken from a study of identifying expanded T cells in peripheral blood. During the collection period, no donor immune events like infections were recorded. General study results and limits: Over approximately two and four weeks, about 15 and 19 clones changed, versus roughly 1.1 between replicates. Variance in clone template counts between roughly 2-week samples significantly increased with total template count across all healthy donors.

This TCR came from a person aged 18-69 years in good health. This rearrangement joins TRBV4-1 to TRBJ2-5, with TRBD1 matching 11 bases. The sequenced material came from blood. The CDR3 loop reads CASSQGRGGQGVQETQYF. The CDR3 region has the DNA TGCGCCAGCAGCCAGGGACGTGGGGGACAGGGGGTACAAGAGACCCAGTACTTC.